These 10 T cell receptor beta chains were sequenced from one sample in a study of T cell repertoires in cytomegalovirus infection. TCRdb processed the reads anew with MiXCR; each CDR3 protein has one entry. This sample has 480,000 or so distinct CDR3 sequences, with about 11% found just once. The sample comprised PBMCs. The receptor source for this set is a human donor in good health (CMV status not recorded). Some clones in this sample may be carry-over from other donors' samples.

This clonotype has only a few counts. This chain links TRBV12-5 with TRBJ2-4; TRBD2 is a possible D gene (6 bases). Germline CDR1 reads LGHNT; CDR2 reads FRNRAP. The V end was cut by 1 base, the J end by 9 bases, with 10 bases between. This CDR3 contains 13 residues. This CDR3 reads CASGLGTGGIQYF. The CDR3 bases are TGTGCTAGTGGTTTGGGGACCGGGGGCATTCAGTACTTC.

This clonotype appeared a few times. The chain has TRBV29-1 and TRBJ2-1; 10 bases align to TRBD2. Germline CDR1 reads SQVTM; CDR2 reads ANQGSEA. The CDR3 has 16 amino acids. V was pared by 0 bases and J by 4 bases, with 6 bases of the junction left unmatched. CDR3 DNA sequence: TGCAGCGTTGAAGAAATGGGGACTAGCGCATACAATGAGCAGTTCTTC. Encoded protein: CSVEEMGTSAYNEQFF.

The chain couples TRBV3-1 to TRBJ2-1; D remains unclear. Germline V gene sequence: CDR1 LGHDT, CDR2 YNNKEL (reference sequence). Trimming took off 4 bases at V and 8 bases at J, with 12 bases between the two ends. This CDR3 has 13 residues. CDR3 sequence (DNA): TGTGCCAGCAGCCCCACCCCCGGAGATGAGCAGTTCTTC. Protein product: CASSPTPGDEQFF.

The J gene is TRBJ2-2, the V gene TRBV19; 7 nucleotides match TRBD1. The CDR3 loop spans 16 amino acids. V shed 11 bases, J shed 2 bases, and the junction held 14 bases outside the gene matches. CDR1 and CDR2 from the germline V gene are LNHDA and SQIVND (reference sequence). The CDR3 bases are TGTGCCTCGACCCGGTGGGGACAGTCTAACACCGGGGAGCTGTTTTTT. Its translation: CASTRWGQSNTGELFF.

There are a few counts of this clonotype. The chain joins TRBV28 to TRBJ1-5; D not certain. Germline-derived CDR1 and CDR2 are MDHEN and SYDVKM. The CDR3 totals 14 residues. V dropped 2 bases and J dropped 6 bases, with 11 bases sitting between them. This chain's CDR3 is CASSLITASQPQHF. The CDR3 DNA is TGTGCCAGCAGTTTAATTACGGCTAGTCAGCCCCAGCATTTT.

This clonotype was found many times. The rearrangement joins TRBV3-1 to TRBJ2-5; tentative D call: TRBD2 (6 bases). This CDR3 contains 14 residues. Germline-derived CDR1 and CDR2 are LGHDT and YNNKEL (reference sequence). V was cut by 1 base and J by 5 bases, with 11 bases left in between. The CDR3 region is CASSQAQAGETQYF. Here the CDR3 DNA reads TGTGCCAGCAGCCAAGCACAGGCGGGGGAGACCCAGTACTTC.

The V and J genes are TRBV28 and TRBJ2-1; 7 bases are a match to TRBD2. Germline loops: CDR1 MDHEN, CDR2 SYDVKM. The CDR3 covers 15 residues. The ends lost 2 bases at V and 9 bases at J; junction bases unmatched: 10. For the CDR3, the DNA is TGTGCCAGCAGTTTAAGTTCCGATGGGAGGGGTGAGCAGTTCTTC. Amino acid sequence: CASSLSSDGRGEQFF.

This clonotype was counted once. The rearrangement links TRBV4-2 to TRBJ2-1; no clear D gene. Germline assignment: CDR1 LGHNA and CDR2 YNFKEQ. The CDR3 runs 13 residues. Trimming removed 5 bases at V and 7 bases at J, with 12 bases between. CDR3 amino acids: CASSSTQGNEQFF. The CDR3 nucleotides are TGTGCCAGCAGCTCCACACAAGGGAATGAGCAGTTCTTC.

The table lists this clonotype with many counts. The chain links TRBV12-5 to TRBJ1-1; 7 bases are a match to TRBD1. The ends lost 8 bases at V and 2 bases at J; junction bases unmatched: 8. CDR1 and CDR2 from the germline V gene are LGHNT and FRNRAP. This CDR3 contains 14 residues. CDR3: CASSTGQINTEAFF. The CDR3 DNA is TGTGCTAGTTCAACGGGACAGATTAACACTGAAGCTTTCTTT.

This clonotype was seen at least ten times. The J gene is TRBJ2-7, the V gene TRBV7-2; D is uncertain. V lost 1 base, J lost 3 bases, and 22 bases lay in between. Germline V gene lookup returns CDR1 SGHTA and CDR2 FQGNSA. The CDR3 consists of 18 residues. CDR3 DNA sequence: TGTGCCAGCAGCTTAGATTTCCCAGCAGTTGGCAGGATCTACGAGCAGTACTTC. This codes for CASSLDFPAVGRIYEQYF.